Included here is one TCR beta chain sequence, with context. Profiled with immunoSEQ multiplex PCR; TCRdb holds only in-frame clones, not every one. The data contain over 65,000 clones, more than 75% of them singletons. This record comes from a study of cytotoxic CD8 clonotypes in ibrutinib-treated CLL. Germline CDR1 and CDR2: MDHEN and SYDVKM. V shed 0 bases and J 2 bases; nucleotides not matched to a gene: 6. The CDR3 covers 17 residues. This clonotype was sampled from a human donor with chronic lymphocytic leukemia. The chain couples TRBV28 to TRBJ2-1; 8 bases line up with TRBD2. The input for sequencing was PBMCs, taken after 12 months of ibrutinib treatment. DNA of the CDR3: TGTGCCAGCAGTTTATGGTCGAGCGGGGGACCCTACAATGAGCAGTTCTTC. Translation: CASSLWSSGGPYNEQFF.